The 19 T cell receptor beta chains presented below share a single source sample, sequenced in a study of tumor-infiltrating lymphocytes in primary liver carcinoma listed by TCRdb under 2017. Without any cell sorting, total RNA and DNA were co-extracted from around 18-30 mg of bulk tissue using the AllPrep DNA/RNA mini kit. For sequencing, an Illumina HiSeq 2500 was employed. Starting from roughly 500 ng total RNA, TCRbeta-specific cDNA was produced by reverse transcription with a constant-region primer and ProtoScript II reverse transcriptase. The TCRbeta libraries were prepared through three rounds of nested multiplex PCR following a slightly modified ARM-PCR procedure. The first two PCR rounds used multiplex TRBV1-TRBV30 forward primers with a Cbeta reverse primer, each for about 10 cycles. The public reads were reanalyzed by TCRdb: fastp trimming at Q25, MiXCR alignment, in-frame beta chains only. Under each unique CDR3 protein, matching rows form one entry showing the most common genes and DNA. The sample table contains about 99,000 distinct CDR3 sequences; only one count was recorded for approximately 71% of them. The ten largest make up over 7.5% of the sample.

The source material was liver tumor tissue from sampling region 5. Read against the paper, the sample's cell subset or site label means: tumor region T5, tumor centre. The receptors were sampled from a woman aged 55-69 years with primary liver carcinoma and hepatitis B virus infection.

V gene TRBV29-1 combines with J gene TRBJ2-1; D gene uncertain. V lost 6 bases to trimming and J lost 3 bases, with 9 bases between them. The CDR3 is 12 residues long. Germline V gene sequence: CDR1 SQVTM, CDR2 ANQGSEA. The chain's CDR3 is CSVRDFYNEQFF. CDR3 DNA: TGCAGCGTACGAGACTTCTACAATGAGCAGTTCTTC.

As regards this clonotype: This may be a read error, as it is one base from a much larger clone. The chain carries TRBV6-4 and TRBJ2-1; maybe TRBD1 (6 bases). The CDR3 is 15 residues long. The germline V gene encodes CDR1 MRHNA and CDR2 SNTAGT. CDR3 bases: TGTGCCAGCGCGCGAACGGCAGGGGTCAACGATGAGCAGTTATTC. This gives the protein CASARTAGVNDEQLF.

Comment on this clonotype: Germline is not matched at one junction end, which may reflect a read error. The V call is TRBV11-2, the J call TRBJ2-2; 7 bases fit TRBD2. The length of the CDR3 is 17 residues. Germline V gives CDR1 SGHAT, CDR2 FQNNGV. The CDR3 sequence: CTSSLDSRLAVTEELFF. The CDR3 DNA follows: TGTACCAGCAGCTTAGATAGTAGGCTAGCGGTCACCGAGGAGCTGTTTTTT.

Concerning this clonotype: At one boundary the junction diverges from the germline segment, which might be a read error. The genes are TRBV6-2 or TRBV6-3 and TRBJ2-2, with D tentatively TRBD2 (6 bases). Germline V gives CDR1 MNHEY, CDR2 SVGEGT. This CDR3 region has 14 residues. CDR3: CAGGGVLNTGELPF. CDR3 DNA sequence: TGTGCCGGTGGCGGGGTACTGAACACCGGAGAGCTGCCTTTT.

This clonotype was detected ten times or more. The chain couples TRBV12-3 or TRBV12-4 to TRBJ2-7; weak D call: TRBD1 (6 bases). Trimming removed 1 base at V and 3 bases at J, with 13 bases between. The CDR3 is 15 amino acids. CDR3 sequence (DNA): TGTGCCAGCAGTTTAGTTCGACAGGTCAACTACGAGCAGTACTTC. Translating it yields CASSLVRQVNYEQYF.

The V gene is TRBV7-9, the J gene TRBJ2-7; no clear D. The CDR3 runs 12 residues. CDR1 SEHNR and CDR2 FQNEAQ come from the germline V gene (reference sequence). Trimming removed 2 bases from V and 2 bases from J, with 4 bases in between. The CDR3 DNA is TGTGCCAGCAGCTTATTGCCCTACGAGCAGTACTTC. It encodes CASSLLPYEQYF.

Worth noting for this clonotype: Being one base from a much bigger clone, this may be a read error. The chain links TRBV7-3 to TRBJ2-1; D is possibly TRBD1 (5 bases). V was trimmed by 5 bases and J by 6 bases, leaving 17 bases between them. CDR1 and CDR2 from the germline V gene are SGHTA and FQGTGA. The CDR3 is made up of 15 amino acids. The CDR3 nucleotides are TGTGCCAGCAGCCTGACAGTCCCCCCATGCAATGAGCAGTTCTTC. Its translation: CASSLTVPPCNEQFF.

For this clonotype: The junction shows a germline mismatch at one end, possibly a read error. The rearrangement uses TRBV4-2 and TRBJ1-2; D not resolved. CDR1 is LGHNA, CDR2 YNFKEQ, per germline. The CDR3 is 13 residues long. The CDR3 region has the DNA TGTACCAGCAGCTTTCGGGAAAACTATGGCTACAACTTC. Protein product: CTSSFRENYGYNF.

Worth noting for this clonotype: At one end the junction does not follow the germline gene, possibly because of a read error. The chain couples TRBV5-1 to TRBJ1-1; 8 bases align to TRBD1. CDR1 is SGHRS, CDR2 YFSETQ, per germline. The CDR3 loop spans 14 amino acids. The CDR3: CASSLAGQGGEALF. The CDR3 bases are TGCGCCAGCAGCTTGGCAGGACAGGGTGGTGAAGCTCTCTTT.

To note about this clonotype: Because it lacks the conserved phenylalanine or tryptophan at the end, this CDR3 is likely a read error. The rearrangement uses TRBV11-2 and TRBJ2-1, with D possibly being TRBD1 or TRBD2 (5 bases each). Germline CDR1 reads SGHAT; CDR2 reads FQNNGV. The V end lost 1 base, the J end lost 3 bases, and 7 bases lay between the germline ends. The CDR3 is made up of 14 amino acids. The CDR3 sequence is CASSLGGGYNEQFY. The CDR3 DNA reads TGTGCCAGCAGCTTAGGTGGGGGCTACAATGAGCAGTTCTAC.

This CDR3 reads CASSQDLTSEGETQYF. The CDR3, as DNA: TGTGCCAGCAGCCAAGATTTAACTAGCGAGGGTGAGACCCAGTACTTC. The V gene is TRBV4-2, the J gene TRBJ2-5; 7 nucleotides match TRBD2. The CDR3 runs 16 residues. V dropped 0 bases and J dropped 5; count of bases not matched to a gene: 9. Germline CDR1 is LGHNA and CDR2 is YNFKEQ.

In this sample, this clonotype turned up a few times. One junction end disagrees with the germline gene, perhaps due to a read error. The rearrangement links TRBV11-2 to TRBJ2-1; possibly TRBD2 for D (6 bases). The CDR3 has 14 amino acids. Germline CDR1 is SGHAT and CDR2 is FQNNGV. The CDR3 loop reads CASSLGLAFNGQFF. The CDR3 bases are TGTGCTAGCAGCTTAGGGCTAGCGTTTAATGGGCAGTTCTTC.

The sample holds many counts of this clonotype. V and J are TRBV7-9 and TRBJ1-1; weak D call: TRBD1 (5 bases). The V end was cut by 5 bases, the J end by 1 base, with 11 bases between. The CDR3 loop spans 14 amino acids. CDR1 and CDR2 (germline): SEHNR, FQNEAQ (reference sequence). The CDR3 sequence is CASSPQTANTEAFF. The CDR3 nucleotides read TGTGCCAGCAGCCCCCAGACAGCGAACACTGAAGCTTTCTTT.

This clonotype came up a few times. At one of its ends the junction is not consistent with the germline gene, which may arise from a read error. The genes are TRBV11-3 and TRBJ2-7; D unclear. There are 12 residues in the CDR3. Germline CDR1 is SGHNT and CDR2 is YENEEA. CDR3 sequence reads: CVSTGNSYEQYF. The DNA for the CDR3 is TGTGTCAGCACGGGCAACTCCTACGAGCAGTACTTC. The full variable domain, its missing parts supplied by reference TRBV11-3 and TRBJ2-7, is EAGVVQSPRYKIIEKKQPVAFWCNPISGHNTLYWYLQNLGQGPELLIRYENEEAVDDSQLPKDRFSAERLKGVDSTLKIQPAELGDSAVYLCVSTGNSYEQYFGPGTRLTVT.

Concerning this clonotype itself: This CDR3 is missing its conserved last phenylalanine or tryptophan, likely due to a read error. The chain recombines TRBV11-2 with TRBJ2-2; TRBD2 might be the D (6 bases). In germline, CDR1 is SGHAT, CDR2 FQNNGV. The CDR3 length is 15 residues. The CDR3, as DNA: TGTGCCAGCAGGTTATGGCCTAGCGTAGCCGGGGCGCTGTTTTCT. It is translated as CASRLWPSVAGALFS.

This clonotype appeared many times. This chain connects TRBV6-6 to TRBJ1-2; unclear D gene. The ends were cut back, 7 bases at V and 2 bases at J, with 11 bases in the middle. Germline assignment: CDR1 MNHNY and CDR2 SVGAGI (reference sequence). The CDR3 contains 13 residues. The CDR3 reads CASTYISNYGYTF. CDR3 coding DNA: TGTGCCAGCACTTATATAAGCAACTATGGCTACACCTTC.

On this clonotype: A read error may explain this, as a much larger clone is one base away. The genes are TRBV5-8 and TRBJ2-7; D gene unclear. This CDR3 comprises 16 residues. Per the germline V gene, CDR1 is SGHTS and CDR2 is YDEGEE. The DNA of the CDR3 is TGTGCCAACAGCCGTTACCCCACCGACCCGCCCTACGAGCAGTACTTC. This translates into CANSRYPTDPPYEQYF. The entire variable domain, with the rest obtained from reference TRBV5-8 and TRBJ2-7, is as follows: EAGVTQSPTHLIKTRGQQATLRCSPISGHTSVYWYQQALGLGLQFLLWYDEGEERNRGNFPPRFSGRQFPNYSSELNVNALELEDSALYLCANSRYPTDPPYEQYFGPGTRLTVT.

Ten or more counts support this clonotype. J is TRBJ1-6 and V is TRBV5-4; 9 bases fit TRBD1. After removal of 4 bases from V and 8 bases from J, the junction contained 10 bases not matched to a gene. There are 16 residues in the CDR3. The germline V gene has CDR1 SGHNT and CDR2 YYREEE (reference sequence). The CDR3: CASSHPGTGKDSPLHF. The CDR3 DNA sequence: TGTGCCAGCAGCCATCCAGGGACAGGGAAGGATTCACCCCTCCACTTT.

Concerning this clonotype itself: As the CDR3 is not closed by the conserved phenylalanine or tryptophan, this likely results from a read error. The chain carries TRBV12-3 or TRBV12-4 and TRBJ2-3; 7 nucleotides match TRBD2. V lost 4 bases to trimming and J lost 11 bases; unmatched junction nucleotides: 15. The CDR3 has 15 residues. CDR3 DNA: TGTGCCAGCAGTTCTGGGGGACTAACCACAGATGTGCAGTATTCT. This codes for CASSSGGLTTDVQYS.